A single sample is the source of the 31 T cell receptor beta chains below, sequenced in a study of blood T cell repertoires in COVID-19. Sequenced by immunoSEQ multiplex PCR; TCRdb stores in-frame clones only, minus some. Seen here are approximately 350,000 clones, about four fifths observed once, and the top ten hold under 3%. The sample comprised peripheral blood. The receptors come from a man aged 25-45 years with active or convalescent COVID-19.

The rearrangement uses TRBV27 and TRBJ1-3, with D tentatively TRBD1 (5 bases). Trimming stripped 3 bases from V and 0 bases from J, with 9 bases between. The CDR3 extends over 15 amino acids. From germline, CDR1 is MNHEY and CDR2 SMNVEV (reference sequence). DNA for the CDR3: TGTGCCAGCAGTTTTCAGGGCCTCTCTGGAAACACCATATATTTT. It is translated as CASSFQGLSGNTIYF.

The V gene is TRBV7-6, the J gene TRBJ2-7; the match to TRBD1 covers 12 bases. With 5 bases clipped from V and 7 bases from J, the junction kept 6 bases outside the gene matches. The germline V gene has CDR1 SGHVS and CDR2 FNYEAQ. The CDR3 is made up of 14 amino acids. The CDR3 coding sequence is TGTGCCAGCAGCCTTGGGACAGGGGGCGGGGAGCAGTACTTC. As protein: CASSLGTGGGEQYF.

This clone was observed many times. The rearrangement uses TRBV9 and TRBJ2-5; TRBD2 matches at 7 bases. The CDR3 totals 16 residues. Germline CDR1 SGDLS, CDR2 YYNGEE. Unmatched junction bases numbered 8, after V lost 3 bases and J lost 0 bases. CDR3 sequence reads: CASSEEGRGYQETQYF. The DNA for the CDR3 is TGTGCCAGCAGCGAGGAAGGGCGGGGGTACCAAGAGACCCAGTACTTC.

V is TRBV7-2 and J is TRBJ2-5; TRBD1 might be the D (8 bases). CDR1 and CDR2 (germline): SGHTA, FQGNSA. Trimming took 5 bases from V and 2 from J, leaving 18 bases between them. The CDR3 loop spans 16 amino acids. Written as DNA, the CDR3 is TGTGCCAGCAGCCCCGGACAGGGACTATGGCAAGAGACCCAGTACTTC. Its protein product is CASSPGQGLWQETQYF.

J is TRBJ1-2 and V is TRBV18; no firm D call. The V end was cut by 2 bases, the J end by 0 bases, with 10 bases between. The V gene's germline CDR1 is KGHSH and CDR2 LQKENI. This CDR3 comprises 15 residues. The CDR3 loop is CASSPGQAPNYGYTF. DNA of the CDR3: TGTGCCAGCTCACCAGGGCAGGCCCCTAACTATGGCTACACCTTC.

CDR3 in amino acids: CASSLALLGEQYF. The CDR3 DNA is TGTGCCAGCAGTCTGGCTCTACTAGGCGAGCAGTACTTC. The chain couples TRBV27 to TRBJ2-7; weak D call: TRBD2 (5 bases). Per germline, CDR1 MNHEY and CDR2 SMNVEV (reference sequence). This CDR3 contains 13 residues. V lost 5 bases and J lost 6, with 14 bases in between.

The V call is TRBV7-2, the J call TRBJ2-7; 8 bases align to TRBD2. This CDR3 is 14 amino acids long. CDR1 is SGHTA, CDR2 FQGNSA, per germline. V gave up 5 bases and J gave up 4 bases; unmatched junction bases: 7. CDR3 coding DNA: TGTGCCAGCAGCCCCGTGGCGGGAGGTTACGAGCAGTACTTC. Residues: CASSPVAGGYEQYF.

V gene TRBV7-9 combines with J gene TRBJ1-1, with unresolved D. Between the trimmed V and J ends, which lost 4 bases and 2 bases, there was a span of 23 bases. In germline, CDR1 is SEHNR, CDR2 FQNEAQ (reference sequence). This CDR3 spans 18 amino acids. The CDR3 is CASSSIPAKGGRNTEAFF. CDR3 bases: TGTGCCAGCAGCTCCATACCGGCCAAGGGAGGGAGAAACACTGAAGCTTTCTTT.

The chain has TRBV6-5 and TRBJ1-4; 7 bases are a match to TRBD1. The CDR3 has 14 amino acids. The J segment lost 4 bases and the V segment lost 7 bases, leaving 6 bases of the junction unmatched. Germline values: CDR1 MNHEY, CDR2 SVGAGI. CDR3 nucleotides: TGTGCCAGCAAGGAGGGACAGATTAATGAAAAACTGTTTTTT. Translation gives CASKEGQINEKLFF.

The V call is TRBV7-2, the J call TRBJ2-5; possible D gene TRBD1, 5 bases. The length of the CDR3 is 13 residues. Germline V gene sequence: CDR1 SGHTA, CDR2 FQGNSA. V was shortened by 8 bases and J by 5 bases, with 15 bases between the two germline ends. CDR3 DNA: TGTGCCAGCCGAAAAACCAAGGGGGAGACCCAGTACTTC. Its translation: CASRKTKGETQYF. The full variable domain, rest sourced from reference TRBV7-2 and TRBJ2-5, is GAGVSQSPSNKVTEKGKDVELRCDPISGHTALYWYRQSLGQGLEFLIYFQGNSAPDKSGLPSDRFSAERTGGSVSTLTIQRTQQEDSAVYLCASRKTKGETQYFGPGTRLLVL.

The V call is TRBV19, the J call TRBJ2-3; D is possibly TRBD2 (5 bases). Germline values: CDR1 LNHDA, CDR2 SQIVND (reference sequence). The germline V and J ends were trimmed by 1 base and 1 base, with 9 bases remaining between them. The CDR3 contains 15 residues. The CDR3 reads CASSIALEGTDTQYF. CDR3 nucleotides: TGTGCCAGTAGTATAGCACTAGAAGGCACAGATACGCAGTATTTT.

This clone appeared once. V gene TRBV5-4 combines with J gene TRBJ2-3; D is possibly TRBD2 (6 bases). The germline CDR1 and CDR2 sequences are SGHNT and YYREEE (reference sequence). Trimming cost V 2 bases and J 10 bases, with 11 bases left between them. The CDR3 is made up of 12 amino acids. The CDR3 region is CASSLMTGAQYF. The DNA of the CDR3 is TGTGCCAGCAGCTTAATGACGGGGGCGCAGTATTTT. The whole variable domain, remainder taken from reference TRBV5-4 and TRBJ2-3, is ETGVTQSPTHLIKTRGQQVTLRCSSQSGHNTVSWYQQALGQGPQFIFQYYREEENGRGNFPPRFSGLQFPNYSSELNVNALELDDSALYLCASSLMTGAQYFGPGTRLTVL.

The rearrangement joins TRBV27 to TRBJ1-6, with D possibly TRBD1 on 6 matching bases. Trimming stripped 2 bases from V and 7 bases from J, with 15 bases between. The germline gives CDR1 MNHEY, CDR2 SMNVEV (reference sequence). The CDR3 contains 16 residues. CDR3 sequence: CASSLRPGAWNSPLHF. The CDR3 DNA sequence: TGTGCCAGCAGTTTACGACCAGGGGCTTGGAATTCACCCCTCCACTTT.

The chain uses TRBV4-1 and TRBJ1-1; 8 bases agree with TRBD1. The CDR3 spans 17 residues. Per the germline V gene, CDR1 is MGHRA and CDR2 is YSYEKL. J was trimmed by 5 bases and V by 1 base; bases with no gene match: 12. The CDR3 loop is CASSQVGTGSLWTEAFF. Written as DNA, the CDR3 is TGCGCCAGCAGCCAAGTCGGGACAGGCTCCCTCTGGACTGAAGCTTTCTTT.

This clone was recorded once. The chain recombines TRBV7-6 with TRBJ1-1; D is undetermined. This CDR3 spans 13 amino acids. The V and J ends lost 5 bases and 1 base respectively, with 8 bases between them. Germline assignment: CDR1 SGHVS and CDR2 FNYEAQ. The CDR3: CASSPQTNTEAFF. CDR3 coding DNA: TGTGCCAGCAGCCCACAGACGAACACTGAAGCTTTCTTT.

This chain links TRBV5-1 with TRBJ2-1, with D tentatively TRBD1 (8 bases). Between the trimmed V and J ends, which lost 4 bases and 7 bases, there was a span of 21 bases. The CDR3 runs 16 residues. CDR1 SGHRS and CDR2 YFSETQ come from the germline V gene. This chain's CDR3 is CASSAIQGGTANEQFF. The CDR3 coding sequence is TGCGCCAGCAGCGCCATACAGGGGGGGACTGCAAATGAGCAGTTCTTC.

CDR3 DNA sequence: TGCGCCAGCAGCTTGCCCACAGGGACAGGTGGAACTGAAGCTTTCTTT. Translating gives CASSLPTGTGGTEAFF. The genes are TRBV5-1 and TRBJ1-1; 8 positions match TRBD1. Unmatched junction bases numbered 10, after V lost 1 base and J lost 5 bases. There are 16 residues in the CDR3. The V gene's germline CDR1 is SGHRS and CDR2 YFSETQ.

The J gene is TRBJ1-6, the V gene TRBV6-5; D ambiguous. Germline-derived CDR1 and CDR2 are MNHEY and SVGAGI. With 5 bases removed from V and 14 bases from J, the gap between germline ends came to 22 bases. CDR3 length equals 15 residues. The CDR3 nucleotides are TGTGCCAGCAGTCCCCGAGCCGAATCTGGTTTAACCCTCCACTTT. It is translated as CASSPRAESGLTLHF.

In regard to this clone: A junction end diverges from the germline sequence, so it may reflect a read error. V usage is TRBV27 and J usage is TRBJ2-7; a weak D match, TRBD1 (6 bases). The CDR3 loop spans 12 amino acids. The germline CDR1 and CDR2 sequences are MNHEY and SMNVEV (reference sequence). The CDR3 sequence is CASREPGAFPIW. Written as DNA, the CDR3 is TGTGCCAGCCGCGAGCCAGGGGCTTTTCCCATCTGG.

This clone was seen a few times. This chain connects TRBV5-4 to TRBJ2-7, with 8 bases fitting TRBD2. The CDR3 is 14 amino acids. Unmatched junction bases numbered 2, after V lost 3 bases and J lost 0 bases. CDR1 is SGHNT and CDR2 is YYREEE in the germline V gene (reference sequence). CDR3 nucleotide sequence: TGTGCCAGCAGCTGGGGGACTAGCTCCTACGAGCAGTACTTC. Its translation is CASSWGTSSYEQYF.

This sequence joins TRBV11-3 and TRBJ1-1, with D possibly TRBD1 on 5 matching bases. The CDR3 runs to 13 residues. Germline CDR1 and CDR2: SGHNT and YENEEA. Deletions cut 6 bases from V and 2 bases from J, with 10 bases between. CDR3 nucleotides: TGTGCCAGCAGGCTCGGACAAAACACTGAAGCTTTCTTT. Amino acid sequence: CASRLGQNTEAFF.

The rearrangement joins TRBV20-1 to TRBJ1-2; D ambiguous. The CDR3 length is 9 residues. CDR1 and CDR2 from the germline V gene are DFQATT and SNEGSKA (reference sequence). V was shortened by 5 bases and J by 8 bases, with 6 bases between the two germline ends. The CDR3 coding sequence is TGCAGTGCTCAGAGGGGCTACACCTTC. Encoded protein: CSAQRGYTF.

The rearrangement links TRBV6-5 to TRBJ2-7; 10 positions match TRBD1. This CDR3 spans 15 amino acids. Unmatched junction bases numbered 13, after V lost 10 bases and J lost 4 bases. Germline V lookup: CDR1 MNHEY, CDR2 SVGAGI. CDR3 nucleotides: TGTGCCACGCTCCCTATGCGGGACAGGGGATACGAGCAGTACTTC. Translation: CATLPMRDRGYEQYF.

The rearrangement uses TRBV19 and TRBJ1-3, with 11 nucleotides matching TRBD1. V shed 7 bases and J 4 bases; nucleotides not matched to a gene: 6. The CDR3 is 15 amino acids. CDR1 and CDR2 from the germline V gene are LNHDA and SQIVND (reference sequence). The CDR3 region is CASTLDRGQGNTIYF. CDR3 bases: TGTGCCAGTACCTTGGACAGGGGGCAAGGAAACACCATATATTTT.

This chain connects TRBV3-1 (or the pseudogene TRBV3-2) to TRBJ1-1; 7 bases line up with TRBD1. CDR3 size: 14 residues. Germline assignment: CDR1 LGHDT and CDR2 YNNKEL (reference sequence). The V segment lost 4 bases and the J segment 11 bases; nucleotides outside the gene matches: 13. In nucleotides, the CDR3 is TGTGCCAGCAGCCTAGGTAGGGGGCTTATAGAGGCTTTCTTT. It specifies CASSLGRGLIEAFF.

This sequence joins TRBV29-1 and TRBJ1-1, with a weak D call TRBD1 (6 bases). This CDR3 has 14 amino acids. Trimming removed 6 bases at V and 7 bases at J, with 21 bases between. Germline values: CDR1 SQVTM, CDR2 ANQGSEA. Here the CDR3 reads CSVFVRDTRLEAFF. CDR3 coding DNA: TGCAGCGTATTTGTCCGGGACACTAGACTTGAAGCTTTCTTT.

The gene calls are TRBV13 and TRBJ2-6, with D possibly matching TRBD2 (6 bases). Deletions cut 1 base from V and 10 bases from J, with 11 bases between. The CDR3 loop spans 14 amino acids. The germline CDR1 and CDR2 sequences are PRHDT and FYEKMQ (reference sequence). The CDR3 bases are TGTGCCAGCAGCTTAGCGCGGGAATTGAACGTCCTGACTTTC. It translates to CASSLARELNVLTF. Variable domain in full (rest from reference TRBV13 and TRBJ2-6): AAGVIQSPRHLIKEKRETATLKCYPIPRHDTVYWYQQGPGQDPQFLISFYEKMQSDKGSIPDRFSAQQFSDYHSELNMSSLELGDSALYFCASSLARELNVLTFGAGSRLTVL.

V usage is TRBV18 and J usage is TRBJ2-7, with D tentatively TRBD2 (7 bases). The CDR3 runs 15 residues. With 1 base removed from V and 0 bases from J, the gap between germline ends came to 10 bases. Germline CDR1 reads KGHSH; CDR2 reads LQKENI. CDR3 in amino acids: CASSPRGGSSYEQYF. Written as DNA, the CDR3 is TGTGCCAGCTCACCACGCGGGGGCAGCTCCTACGAGCAGTACTTC. Drawing the rest from reference TRBV18 and TRBJ2-7, the complete variable domain is NAGVMQNPRHLVRRRGQEARLRCSPMKGHSHVYWYRQLPEEGLKFMVYLQKENIIDESGMPKERFSAEFPKEGPSILRIQQVVRGDSAAYFCASSPRGGSSYEQYFGPGTRLTVT.

The V and J genes are TRBV19 and TRBJ2-7; TRBD2 matches at 12 bases. Germline trimming cut 8 bases from V and 2 bases from J; bases unmatched to any gene: 10. The CDR3 extends over 16 amino acids. Germline V gene sequence: CDR1 LNHDA, CDR2 SQIVND (reference sequence). In nucleotides, the CDR3 is TGTGCCAGTCGTCAACTAGCGGGAGGAGTAACCTACGAGCAGTACTTC. Translating it yields CASRQLAGGVTYEQYF.

This clone is a singleton in its sample. The chain couples TRBV5-1 to TRBJ2-3; TRBD2 agrees at 7 bases. The J segment lost 3 bases and the V segment lost 7 bases, leaving 11 bases of the junction unmatched. The CDR3 contains 15 residues. CDR1 is SGHRS and CDR2 is YFSETQ in the germline V gene. In DNA form, the CDR3 reads TGCGCCAGCGCAACTGAGGCGGGGGTGACAGATACGCAGTATTTT. Protein product: CASATEAGVTDTQYF.

The chain links TRBV9 to TRBJ2-1; TRBD2 agrees at 12 bases. The CDR3 loop spans 13 amino acids. V shed 3 bases, J shed 10 bases, and the junction held 2 bases outside the gene matches. The germline gives CDR1 SGDLS, CDR2 YYNGEE. The DNA of the CDR3 is TGTGCCAGCAGCGGGACTAGCGGGGCCGAGCAGTTCTTC. This sequence encodes CASSGTSGAEQFF.